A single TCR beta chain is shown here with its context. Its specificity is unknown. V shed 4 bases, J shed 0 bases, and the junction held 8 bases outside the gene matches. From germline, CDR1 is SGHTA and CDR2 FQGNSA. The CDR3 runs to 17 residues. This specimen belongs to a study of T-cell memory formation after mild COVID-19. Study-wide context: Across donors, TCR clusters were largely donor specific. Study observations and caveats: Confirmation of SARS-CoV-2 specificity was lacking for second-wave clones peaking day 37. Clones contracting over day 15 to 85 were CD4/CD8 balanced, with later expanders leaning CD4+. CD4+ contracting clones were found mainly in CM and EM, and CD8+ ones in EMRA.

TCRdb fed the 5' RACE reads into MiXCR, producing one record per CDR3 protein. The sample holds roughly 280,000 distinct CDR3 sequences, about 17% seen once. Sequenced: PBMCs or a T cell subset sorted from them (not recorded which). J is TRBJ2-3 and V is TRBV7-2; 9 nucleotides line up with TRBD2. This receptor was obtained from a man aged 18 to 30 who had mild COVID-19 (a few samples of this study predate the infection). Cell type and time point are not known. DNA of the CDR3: TGTGCCAGCAGCTCACGAGCGGGGGGTATTAGCACAGATACGCAGTATTTT. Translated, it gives CASSSRAGGISTDTQYF.